This T cell receptor (beta chain) comes out of a study of OX40 agonist ivuxolimab in advanced cancers. Profiling relied on immunoSEQ multiplex PCR, and the TCRdb table lists in-frame clones only, not all of them. The sample contains 90,000 to 130,000 clones, roughly 87% of which appear only once. Whole-study findings and limits: Partial responders receiving 0.1-3.0 mg/kg showed among the lowest clonal expansion.

V gave up 2 bases and J gave up 2 bases; unmatched junction bases: 4. Germline V gene sequence: CDR1 SGHAT, CDR2 FQNNGV. This CDR3 region has 15 residues. Concerning this clone: Antigen unknown.

This sequence originates from an adult with an advanced solid tumor such as melanoma, head and neck, liver or kidney cancer. The specimen was CD4+ or CD8+ T cells sorted from blood, collected in a trial of the OX40 agonist ivuxolimab. The chain has TRBV11-2 and TRBJ1-2, with TRBD1 matching 8 bases. CDR3 coding DNA: TGTGCCAGCAGCTTAAGGACAGGGTGGAACTATGGCTACACCTTC. It specifies CASSLRTGWNYGYTF.